This T cell receptor (beta chain) appears in the sequencing data of a study of T cell clonotyping in hematopoietic cell transplantation. Findings and limits, study-wide: Recipient TCR diversity dropped after transplant; expanded clonotypes rose from day 30 to 180. Broader posttransplant TCR repertoire diversity was predicted by graft donor and pretransplant recipient Inverse Simpson Index values.

As regards this clone: As yet, its antigen is unknown.

V dropped 4 bases and J dropped 5 bases, with 15 bases sitting between them. Germline V gene sequence: CDR1 MNHNS, CDR2 SASEGT. This CDR3 has 15 amino acids. Clones were sequenced by immunoSEQ multiplex PCR, and TCRdb holds only the in-frame ones, with some missing. The sample carries tens of thousands of clones, over 75% recorded once. As to time point: recipient sample about 28 days before transplant, after cytoreduction. V usage is TRBV6-1 and J usage is TRBJ1-5, with a weak D call TRBD1 (6 bases). The TCR comes from a man aged 55 to 70 with biphenotypic leukemia. Some clones in this sample may be carry-over from other donors' samples. The sequencing used peripheral blood mononuclear cells, collected before stem cell transplant. The CDR3 is CASSGGPDSHQPQHF. The CDR3 DNA is TGTGCCAGCAGTGGTGGGCCGGACAGCCATCAGCCCCAGCATTTT.